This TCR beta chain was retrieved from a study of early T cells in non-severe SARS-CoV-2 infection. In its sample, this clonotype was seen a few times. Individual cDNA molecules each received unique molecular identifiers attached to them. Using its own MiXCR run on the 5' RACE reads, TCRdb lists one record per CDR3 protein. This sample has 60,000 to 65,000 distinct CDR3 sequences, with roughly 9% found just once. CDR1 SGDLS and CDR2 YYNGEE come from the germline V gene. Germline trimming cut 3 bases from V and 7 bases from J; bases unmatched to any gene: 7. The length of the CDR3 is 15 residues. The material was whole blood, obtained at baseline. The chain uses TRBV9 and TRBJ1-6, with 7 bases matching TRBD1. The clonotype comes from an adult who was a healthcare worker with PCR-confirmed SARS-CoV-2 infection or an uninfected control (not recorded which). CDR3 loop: CASSATGTANSPLHF. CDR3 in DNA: TGTGCCAGCAGCGCTACCGGGACAGCAAATTCACCCCTCCACTTT.